A selection of T cell receptor beta chains follows, all from one sample in a study of breast tumors, draining lymph nodes, adjacent tissues. Each CDR3 protein is one row after TCRdb ran MiXCR on the multiplex PCR reads. The sample has tens of thousands of distinct CDR3 sequences, roughly a fifth seen once. The sequenced sample consisted of axillary lymph node tissue. The receptor source for this set is a female donor with breast cancer. Some clones in this sample may be carry-over from other donors' samples. Each CDR3 is given with its conserved first and last residue. A D gene is named only where the DNA matches it firmly. Part of the rows lack a size; the others show once, few, many or a class for expanded clones.

j_call	v_call	d_call	clone_size	cdr3_aa	cdr3_nt
TRBJ2-7	TRBV19	TRBD1	many	CASSTDRVGEQYF	TGTGCCAGTAGTACGGACAGGGTGGGAGAGCAGTACTTC
TRBJ2-1	TRBV2	.	medium-sized	CASRRKQQDNEQFF	TGTGCCAGCAGACGGAAACAGCAGGACAATGAGCAGTTCTTC
TRBJ2-1	TRBV3-1	.	many	CASSQGGRERFF	TGTGCCAGCAGCCAAGGAGGTAGAGAGCGGTTCTTC
TRBJ2-7	TRBV28	TRBD2	few	CASSLRGGAFYEQYF	TGTGCCAGCAGCCTTCGGGGGGGGGCCTTCTACGAGCAGTACTTC
TRBJ1-4	TRBV11-1	.	many	CASSSGTSGKLFF	TGTGCCAGCAGCTCCGGGACATCCGGAAAACTGTTTTTT
TRBJ2-1	TRBV5-1	.	many	CASSLQGNSGRSSYNEQFF	TGCGCCAGCAGCCTCCAGGGAAATAGCGGCCGGAGCTCCTACAATGAGCAGTTCTTC
TRBJ2-1	TRBV7-2	TRBD1	many	CASRPGTGSSYNEQFF	TGTGCCAGCAGACCCGGGACAGGTAGCTCCTACAATGAGCAGTTCTTC
TRBJ2-5	TRBV20-1	.	many	CSARHPGKETQYF	TGCAGTGCTAGGCACCCGGGGAAAGAGACCCAGTACTTC
TRBJ2-7	TRBV6-5	TRBD1	many	CASSYGGTGRFEQYF	TGTGCCAGCAGTTACGGGGGGACAGGGCGCTTCGAGCAGTACTTC
TRBJ2-7	TRBV2	TRBD2	many	CASSEAHQRGYEQYF	TGTGCCAGCAGTGAAGCGCACCAGCGGGGCTACGAGCAGTACTTC
TRBJ1-2	TRBV27	.	.	CASGTNVGYGYTF	TGTGCCAGCGGGACCAACGTCGGATACGGCTACACCTTC
TRBJ2-7	TRBV28	.	few	CASSSPGIGGYEQYF	TGTGCCAGCAGTTCTCCCGGGATAGGGGGCTACGAGCAGTACTTC
TRBJ2-5	TRBV7-8	TRBD2	many	CASSLTSGRGTQYF	TGTGCCAGCAGCTTAACTAGCGGGAGGGGGACCCAGTACTTC
TRBJ2-7	TRBV7-2	TRBD2	many	CASSSLAGVSHEQYF	TGTGCCAGCAGCTCTTTAGCGGGAGTCTCCCACGAGCAGTACTTC
TRBJ1-6	TRBV20-1	.	many	CSARIGTNSPLHF	TGCAGTGCTAGAATAGGGACCAATTCACCCCTCCACTTT
TRBJ1-2	TRBV10-3	TRBD1	many	CAISGTGGEGYTF	TGTGCCATCAGTGGTACAGGGGGTGAAGGCTACACCTTC
TRBJ1-5	TRBV6-1	.	many	CASSAPGHSNQPQHF	TGTGCCAGCAGTGCCCCTGGGCATAGCAATCAGCCCCAGCATTTT
TRBJ2-7	TRBV3-1	.	few	CASSQPSEQGGRYEQYF	TGTGCCAGCAGCCAACCATCGGAACAGGGTGGTCGATACGAGCAGTACTTC
TRBJ2-7	TRBV12-5	.	many	CASDRIEQYF	TGTGCTAGTGACAGGATAGAGCAGTACTTC